This T cell receptor beta chain came from a study of Ad26.COV2.S vaccination and SARS-CoV-2 variants. The wider study: The vaccine Ad26.COV2.S was put into the muscle once, or twice with 56 days between.

Sample treatment: about 20 received Ad26.COV2.S at low or high dose, single or two shots; 5 received placebo; per-sample allocation not given. Day 63 after the first injection of vaccine or placebo was the sampling time. Data came from immunoSEQ multiplex PCR; TCRdb stores just in-frame clones and leaves some out. The sample includes 200,000 to 250,000 clones, 70% to 90% of them seen just once. The receptor was derived from a person between 18 and 65 years old who received the Ad26.COV2.S COVID-19 vaccine or a placebo. Sample: peripheral blood, taken in a trial of Ad26.COV2.S vaccine versus placebo.

The CDR3 DNA is TGTGCCAGCAGCCTCATTGGGGGCCTGTACAATGAGCAGTTCTTC. Translated, it gives CASSLIGGLYNEQFF. The rearrangement uses TRBV28 and TRBJ2-1; D may be TRBD1 (6 bases). V dropped 6 bases and J dropped 4 bases, with 16 bases sitting between them. Germline-derived CDR1 and CDR2 are MDHEN and SYDVKM. CDR3 length equals 15 residues.